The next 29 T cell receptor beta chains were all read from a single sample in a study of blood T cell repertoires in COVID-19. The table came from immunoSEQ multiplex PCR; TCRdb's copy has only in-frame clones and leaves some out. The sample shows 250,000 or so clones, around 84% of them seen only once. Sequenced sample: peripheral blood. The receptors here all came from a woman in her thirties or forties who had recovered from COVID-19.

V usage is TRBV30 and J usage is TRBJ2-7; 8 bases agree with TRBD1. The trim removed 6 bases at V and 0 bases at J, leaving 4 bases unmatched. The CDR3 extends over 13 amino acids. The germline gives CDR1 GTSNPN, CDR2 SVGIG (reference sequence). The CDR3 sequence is CACRTGTSYEQYF. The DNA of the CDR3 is TGTGCCTGCAGGACAGGGACCTCCTACGAGCAGTACTTC. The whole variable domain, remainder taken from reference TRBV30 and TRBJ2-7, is SQTIHQWPATLVQPVGSPLSLECTVEGTSNPNLYWYRQAAGRGLQLLFYSVGIGQISSEVPQNLSASRPQDRQFILSSKKLLLSDSGFYLCACRTGTSYEQYFGPGTRLTVT.

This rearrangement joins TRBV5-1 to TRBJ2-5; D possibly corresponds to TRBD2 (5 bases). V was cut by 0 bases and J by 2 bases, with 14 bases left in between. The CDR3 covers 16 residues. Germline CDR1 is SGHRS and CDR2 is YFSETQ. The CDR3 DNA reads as TGCGCCAGCAGCTTGGGTAGCGCGACCGGACAAGAGACCCAGTACTTC. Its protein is CASSLGSATGQETQYF.

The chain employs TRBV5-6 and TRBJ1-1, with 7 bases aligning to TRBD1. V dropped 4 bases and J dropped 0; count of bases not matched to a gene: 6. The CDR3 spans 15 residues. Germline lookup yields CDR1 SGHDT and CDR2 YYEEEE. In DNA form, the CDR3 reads TGTGCCAGCAGCCGACAGGGACTGTTGAACACTGAAGCTTTCTTT. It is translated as CASSRQGLLNTEAFF.

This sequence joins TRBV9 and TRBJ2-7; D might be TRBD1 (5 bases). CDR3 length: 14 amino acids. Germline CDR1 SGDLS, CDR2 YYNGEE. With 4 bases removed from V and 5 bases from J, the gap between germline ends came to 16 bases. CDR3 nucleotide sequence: TGTGCCAGCAGCTCATCAGGGCACGGCAACGAGCAGTACTTC. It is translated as CASSSSGHGNEQYF.

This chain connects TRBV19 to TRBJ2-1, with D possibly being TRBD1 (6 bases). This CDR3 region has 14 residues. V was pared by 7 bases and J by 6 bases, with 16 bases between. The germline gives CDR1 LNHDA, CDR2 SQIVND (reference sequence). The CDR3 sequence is CASKDSRGRNEQFF. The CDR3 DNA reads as TGTGCCAGTAAGGACAGCCGGGGCCGCAATGAGCAGTTCTTC.

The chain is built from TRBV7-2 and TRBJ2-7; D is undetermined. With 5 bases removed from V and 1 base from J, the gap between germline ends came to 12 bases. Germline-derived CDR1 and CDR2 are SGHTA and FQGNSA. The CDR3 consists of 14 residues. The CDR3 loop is CASSPGAGSYEQYF. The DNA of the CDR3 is TGTGCCAGCAGCCCCGGAGCTGGATCCTACGAGCAGTACTTC.

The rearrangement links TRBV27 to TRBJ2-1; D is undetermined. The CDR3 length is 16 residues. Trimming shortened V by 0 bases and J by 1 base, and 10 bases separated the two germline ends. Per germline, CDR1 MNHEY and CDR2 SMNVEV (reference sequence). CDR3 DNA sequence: TGTGCCAGCAGTTTATCTCACGGCGGTTCCTACAATGAGCAGTTCTTC. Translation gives CASSLSHGGSYNEQFF.

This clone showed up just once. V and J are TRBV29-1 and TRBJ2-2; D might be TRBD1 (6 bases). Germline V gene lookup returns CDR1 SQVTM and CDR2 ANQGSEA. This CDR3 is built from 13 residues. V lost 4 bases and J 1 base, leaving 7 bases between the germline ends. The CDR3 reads CSVARGNTGELFF. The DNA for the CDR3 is TGCAGCGTTGCCAGGGGGAACACCGGGGAGCTGTTTTTT.

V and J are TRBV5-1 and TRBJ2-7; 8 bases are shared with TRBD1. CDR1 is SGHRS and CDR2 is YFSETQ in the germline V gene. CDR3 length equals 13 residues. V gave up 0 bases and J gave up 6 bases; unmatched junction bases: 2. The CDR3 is CASSLADRGEQYF. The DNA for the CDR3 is TGCGCCAGCAGCTTGGCCGACAGGGGCGAGCAGTACTTC.

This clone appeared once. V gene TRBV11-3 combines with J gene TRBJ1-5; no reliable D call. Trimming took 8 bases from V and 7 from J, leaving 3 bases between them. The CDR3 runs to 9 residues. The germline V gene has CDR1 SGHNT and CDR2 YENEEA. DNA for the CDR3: TGTGCCAGCCAGCAGCCCCAGCATTTT. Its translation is CASQQPQHF.

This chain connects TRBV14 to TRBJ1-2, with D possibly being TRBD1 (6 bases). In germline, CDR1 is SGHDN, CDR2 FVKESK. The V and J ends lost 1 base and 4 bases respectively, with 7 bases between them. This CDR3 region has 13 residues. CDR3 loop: CASSQVGGYGYTF. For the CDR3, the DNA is TGTGCCAGCAGCCAAGTAGGGGGCTATGGCTACACCTTC.

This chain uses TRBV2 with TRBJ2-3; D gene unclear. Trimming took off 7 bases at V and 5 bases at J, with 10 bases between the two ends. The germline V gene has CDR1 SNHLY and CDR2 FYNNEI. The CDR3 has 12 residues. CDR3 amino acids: CASTVNRDTQYF. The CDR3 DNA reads TGTGCCAGCACGGTCAATCGAGATACGCAGTATTTT.

The CDR3 coding sequence is TGTGCCAGCAGTTGGCGGGGCGGCTACACCTTC. Protein: CASSWRGGYTF. The chain has TRBV6-5 and TRBJ1-2; possibly TRBD1 for D (5 bases). V gave up 4 bases and J gave up 8 bases, with 8 bases separating them. The CDR3 is 11 amino acids. Germline V gives CDR1 MNHEY, CDR2 SVGAGI.

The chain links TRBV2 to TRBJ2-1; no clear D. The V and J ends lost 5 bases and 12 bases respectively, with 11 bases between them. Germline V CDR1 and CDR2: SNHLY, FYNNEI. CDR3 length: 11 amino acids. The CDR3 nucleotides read TGTGCCAGCAGTAACTACTATTGGCAGTTCTTC. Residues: CASSNYYWQFF.

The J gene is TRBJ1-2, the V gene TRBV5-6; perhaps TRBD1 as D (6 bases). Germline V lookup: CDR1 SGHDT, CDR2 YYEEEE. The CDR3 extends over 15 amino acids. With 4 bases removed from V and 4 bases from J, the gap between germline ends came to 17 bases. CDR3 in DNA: TGTGCCAGCAGCCAACCCGGACAGCCCTTCTATGGCTACACCTTC. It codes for CASSQPGQPFYGYTF.

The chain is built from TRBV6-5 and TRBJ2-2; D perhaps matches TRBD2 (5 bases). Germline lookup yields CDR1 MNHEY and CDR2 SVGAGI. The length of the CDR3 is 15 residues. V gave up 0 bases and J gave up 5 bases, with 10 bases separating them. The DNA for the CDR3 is TGTGCCAGCAGTTACTCGCGGGCGGAGACCGGGGAGCTGTTTTTT. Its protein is CASSYSRAETGELFF.

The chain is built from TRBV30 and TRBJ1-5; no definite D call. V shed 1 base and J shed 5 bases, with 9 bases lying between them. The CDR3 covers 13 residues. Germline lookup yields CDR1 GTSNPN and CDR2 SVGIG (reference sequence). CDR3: CAWSGGSHQPQHF. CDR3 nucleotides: TGTGCCTGGAGTGGCGGCTCTCATCAGCCCCAGCATTTT.

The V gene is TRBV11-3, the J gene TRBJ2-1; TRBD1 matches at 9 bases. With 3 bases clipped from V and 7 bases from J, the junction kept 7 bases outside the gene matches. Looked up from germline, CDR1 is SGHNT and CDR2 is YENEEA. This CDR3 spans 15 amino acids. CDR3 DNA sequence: TGTGCCAGCAGCTTGGGACAGGGTCTCGGAAATGAGCAGTTCTTC. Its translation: CASSLGQGLGNEQFF.

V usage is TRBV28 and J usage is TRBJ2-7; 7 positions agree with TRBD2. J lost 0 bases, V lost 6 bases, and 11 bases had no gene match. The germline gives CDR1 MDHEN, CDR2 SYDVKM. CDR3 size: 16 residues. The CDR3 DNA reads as TGTGCCAGCAGCCAACCCCTGAGCGGGACCTCCTACGAGCAGTACTTC. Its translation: CASSQPLSGTSYEQYF.

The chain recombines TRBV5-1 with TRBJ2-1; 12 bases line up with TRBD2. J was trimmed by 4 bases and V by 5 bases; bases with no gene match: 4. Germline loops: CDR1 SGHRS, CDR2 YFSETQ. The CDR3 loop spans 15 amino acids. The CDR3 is CASSLGTSGYNEQFF. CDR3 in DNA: TGCGCCAGCAGTCTCGGGACTAGCGGGTACAATGAGCAGTTCTTC.

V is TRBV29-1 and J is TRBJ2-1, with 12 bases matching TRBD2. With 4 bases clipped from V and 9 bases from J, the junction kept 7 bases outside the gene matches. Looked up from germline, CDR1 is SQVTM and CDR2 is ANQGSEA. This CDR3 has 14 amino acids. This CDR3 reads CSVVPSGGAGEQFF. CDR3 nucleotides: TGCAGCGTTGTGCCTAGCGGGGGGGCCGGTGAGCAGTTCTTC.

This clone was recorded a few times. CDR3 coding DNA: TGTGCCAGCAGCTTAGATAGTAGCTCGAATGAGCAGTTCTTC. Its protein is CASSLDSSSNEQFF. The chain joins TRBV7-2 to TRBJ2-1, with D hard to call. The V gene's germline CDR1 is SGHTA and CDR2 FQGNSA. With 1 base removed from V and 7 bases from J, the gap between germline ends came to 11 bases. The CDR3 covers 14 residues.

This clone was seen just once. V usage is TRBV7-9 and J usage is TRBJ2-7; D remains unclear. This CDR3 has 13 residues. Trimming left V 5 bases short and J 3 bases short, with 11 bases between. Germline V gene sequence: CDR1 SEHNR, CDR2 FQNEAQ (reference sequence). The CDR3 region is CASSQTYFYEQYF. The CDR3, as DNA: TGTGCCAGCAGCCAGACTTATTTCTACGAGCAGTACTTC.

This CDR3 is CASSLAGAGQPQHF. The DNA for the CDR3 is TGTGCCAGCAGCTTGGCAGGGGCAGGCCAGCCCCAGCATTTT. V gene TRBV7-9 combines with J gene TRBJ1-5; D may be TRBD1 (6 bases). This CDR3 comprises 14 residues. The V end lost 3 bases, the J end lost 7 bases, and 13 bases lay between the germline ends. Germline CDR1 is SEHNR and CDR2 is FQNEAQ (reference sequence).

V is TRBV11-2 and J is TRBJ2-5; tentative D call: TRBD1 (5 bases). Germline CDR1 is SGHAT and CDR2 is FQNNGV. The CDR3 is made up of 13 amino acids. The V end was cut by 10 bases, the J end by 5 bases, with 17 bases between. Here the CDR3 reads CATSSRVRETQYF. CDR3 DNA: TGTGCCACATCCTCCAGGGTTAGGGAGACCCAGTACTTC.

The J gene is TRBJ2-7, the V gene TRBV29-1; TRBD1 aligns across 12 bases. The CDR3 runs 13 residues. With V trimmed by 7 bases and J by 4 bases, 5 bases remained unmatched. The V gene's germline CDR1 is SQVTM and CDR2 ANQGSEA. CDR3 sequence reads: CSGQGQGAYEQYF. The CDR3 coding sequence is TGCAGCGGGCAGGGACAGGGGGCTTACGAGCAGTACTTC.

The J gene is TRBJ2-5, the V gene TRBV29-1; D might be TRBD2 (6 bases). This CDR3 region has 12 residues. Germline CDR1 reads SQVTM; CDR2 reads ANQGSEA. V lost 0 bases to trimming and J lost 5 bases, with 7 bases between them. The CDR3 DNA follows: TGCAGCGTTGAAGAAGGGAGGGAGACCCAGTACTTC. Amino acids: CSVEEGRETQYF.

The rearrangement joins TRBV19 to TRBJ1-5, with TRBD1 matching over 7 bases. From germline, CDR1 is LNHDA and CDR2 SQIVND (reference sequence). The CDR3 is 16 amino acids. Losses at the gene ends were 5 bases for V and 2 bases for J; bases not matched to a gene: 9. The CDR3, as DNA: TGTGCCAGTAGTCCTAACAGGGGTAAGGGCAATCAGCCCCAGCATTTT. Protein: CASSPNRGKGNQPQHF.

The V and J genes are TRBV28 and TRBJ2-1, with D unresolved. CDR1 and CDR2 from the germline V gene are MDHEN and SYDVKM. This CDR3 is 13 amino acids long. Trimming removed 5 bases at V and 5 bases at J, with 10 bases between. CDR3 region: CASSLPNHNEQFF. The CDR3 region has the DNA TGTGCCAGCAGTCTCCCTAATCACAATGAGCAGTTCTTC.